One and the same sample provided the 5 T cell receptor beta chains below, sequenced in a study of blood T cell repertoires in COVID-19. Using immunoSEQ multiplex PCR, the repertoire was profiled, and TCRdb retains in-frame clones only, with some absent. The sample carries about 160,000 clones, about 93% recorded once. The sequencing sample was made of peripheral blood. These receptors were obtained from a woman between 50 and 59 years old with acute or convalescent COVID-19.

The chain recombines TRBV6-6 with TRBJ1-2, with TRBD1 matching over 7 bases. The CDR3 totals 16 residues. CDR1 and CDR2 from the germline V gene are MNHNY and SVGAGI (reference sequence). The V and J ends lost 5 bases and 2 bases, in that order; junction bases with no gene match: 11. The CDR3 sequence: CASSRGDRVGNYGYTF. Here the CDR3 DNA reads TGTGCCAGCAGTCGAGGTGACAGGGTTGGAAACTATGGCTACACCTTC.

The V and J genes are TRBV7-2 and TRBJ1-5, with D uncertain. The CDR3 has 13 amino acids. Germline V gives CDR1 SGHTA, CDR2 FQGNSA. Trimming took off 2 bases at V and 6 bases at J, with 8 bases between the two ends. This CDR3 reads CASSLPGGQPQHF. Here the CDR3 DNA reads TGTGCCAGCAGCTTACCCGGAGGTCAGCCCCAGCATTTT.

Here the CDR3 reads CASSEEGGYSGNTIYF. CDR3 nucleotide sequence: TGTGCCAGCAGTGAAGAGGGGGGGTACTCTGGAAACACCATATATTTT. J is TRBJ1-3 and V is TRBV2, with D possibly TRBD1 on 6 matching bases. CDR3 length: 16 residues. Germline CDR1 is SNHLY and CDR2 is FYNNEI. The germline V and J ends were trimmed by 1 base and 0 bases, with 10 bases remaining between them.

The genes are TRBV9 and TRBJ2-6; D remains unclear. Per the germline V gene, CDR1 is SGDLS and CDR2 is YYNGEE. V gave up 5 bases and J gave up 2 bases, with 5 bases separating them. This CDR3 has 13 residues. This CDR3 is CASRQTGANVLTF. In nucleotides, the CDR3 is TGTGCCAGCAGGCAGACTGGGGCCAACGTCCTGACTTTC.

The CDR3 DNA follows: TGTGCCAGCAGTTCTTGGACAGGGGGCGCGGGTCAGCCCCAGCATTTT. Amino acid sequence: CASSSWTGGAGQPQHF. This chain links TRBV6-2 or TRBV6-3 with TRBJ1-5; 11 bases are shared with TRBD1. The germline CDR1 and CDR2 sequences are MNHEY and SVGEGT. The V and J ends lost 4 bases and 6 bases, in that order; junction bases with no gene match: 8. The CDR3 loop spans 16 amino acids.